The 2 T cell receptor beta chains in this list originate from one sample, sequenced in a study of T-cell reconstitution after alpha-beta-depleted transplantation in children listed by TCRdb under 2016. The study at large found these results: Over subsequent months, a decline in hyperexpanded clone frequencies was noted, and after one year, T-cell counts and TCRbeta diversity were mostly ascribed to newly produced T cells.

The treatment or condition label for this specimen denotes: allogeneic hematopoietic cell transplantation with graft depleted of TCRalphabeta T cells and CD19 B cells. Antigens of these TCRs are unknown. The library was prepared using PCR. Instrument on record: Illumina HiSeq 2500. TCR library preparation used molecular barcoding, with unique molecular identifiers applied to normalize quantification of the TCRbeta repertoire. The public reads were reprocessed in TCRdb via fastp at Q25 and MiXCR, keeping in-frame beta chains. Records with the same CDR3 protein are collapsed into one entry carrying the most frequent genes and DNA. In this sample the table shows about 290,000 distinct CDR3 sequences, around 7.3% of which occur a single time. The ten largest clones add up to 9.1% of the sample. This specimen was peripheral blood, taken 360 days after TCRalphabeta/CD19-depleted stem cell transplant. Receptors originate from a female patient between 2 and 15 years old who had a stem cell transplant for Fanconi anemia, so the T cells may come from the graft donor.

This clonotype was seen repeatedly, ten times or more. The chain carries TRBV12-3 or TRBV12-4 and TRBJ2-7; the D is unclear. Trimming pared 6 bases from V and 5 bases from J, leaving 14 bases between. This CDR3 has 13 amino acids. Here the CDR3 reads CASSLGTVHEQYV. DNA of the CDR3: TGTGCCAGCAGCCTGGGCACAGTTCACGAGCAGTACGTC.

The V gene is TRBV3-1, the J gene TRBJ2-2; possible D gene TRBD1, 6 bases. Germline values: CDR1 LGHDT, CDR2 YNNKEL (reference sequence). CDR3 length: 17 residues. V shed 0 bases and J shed 6 bases, with 17 bases lying between them. The CDR3 sequence: CASSQEGRNRVPGELFF. CDR3 DNA: TGTGCCAGCAGCCAAGAAGGGCGGAACAGGGTCCCCGGGGAGCTGTTTTTT.